The TCR beta chain described here comes from a study of blood T cell repertoires in COVID-19. Study at large: The origin of the acute and convalescent COVID-19 samples was the United States, Italy and Spain. From T cells, B-cell-depleted T cells, or PBMCs came the material, which was cDNA or gDNA.

Methods used by the authors: Reference gene primer amplification gave estimated nucleated cell counts. The table came from immunoSEQ multiplex PCR; TCRdb's copy has only in-frame clones and leaves some out. That table is the source of V, J and clone size, and D and trimming were worked out from the DNA. Among about 50,000 clones listed, about 90% were seen once. V lost 2 bases, J lost 7 bases, and 14 bases lay in between. Germline values: CDR1 MNHEY, CDR2 SVGAGI. This CDR3 region has 14 residues. The chain has TRBV6-5 and TRBJ1-2; the D gene is possibly TRBD1 (5 bases). Sequencing used peripheral blood. The TCR comes from a human donor in a cohort sampled during active COVID-19. The CDR3 region is CASSYGQGIGGYTF. DNA for the CDR3: TGTGCCAGCAGTTACGGTCAGGGAATAGGTGGCTACACCTTC.